A single sample gave rise to the 28 T cell receptor beta chains below, sequenced in a study of PD-1 and CTLA-4 blockade in melanoma (dated by TCRdb to about 2021). The library was obtained by the immunoSEQ multiplex PCR assay. Entries here come from immuneACCESS through TCRdb and include only in-frame sequences with V and J called. Some clones fail to appear in such tables; in the studies checked, an unresolved V gene covers under half of the shortfall, and the cause of the remainder is unknown. Present in this sample are under 40,000 clones, about 85% of which were seen just once. Approximately 6.4% of the sample rests with the top ten. This specimen was CD8+ T cells from peripheral blood, taken from a patient given anti-PD-1 treatment. These receptors were collected from a human donor with melanoma.

The rearrangement uses TRBV4-1 and TRBJ2-1, with 11 nucleotides matching TRBD1. V lost 6 bases and J lost 7; bases outside the gene matches: 8. The CDR3 length is 15 residues. Germline V lookup: CDR1 MGHRA, CDR2 YSYEKL. In nucleotides, the CDR3 is TGCGCCAGCAGTAACCGGGACAGGGGGAAGAATGAGCAGTTCTTC. Translated, it gives CASSNRDRGKNEQFF.

The genes are TRBV5-1 and TRBJ1-1; TRBD1 aligns across 9 bases. Germline V gives CDR1 SGHRS, CDR2 YFSETQ. The V gene end was trimmed by 0 bases and the J gene end by 0 bases; junction bases not matched to a gene: 0. CDR3 length: 15 amino acids. For the CDR3, the DNA is TGCGCCAGCAGCTTGGACAGGGGGCTGAACACTGAAGCTTTCTTT. It translates to CASSLDRGLNTEAFF.

The chain recombines TRBV28 with TRBJ1-1; possibly TRBD1 for D (6 bases). V shed 3 bases and J shed 4 bases, with 12 bases lying between them. CDR3 size: 14 residues. Germline V CDR1 and CDR2: MDHEN, SYDVKM. CDR3 sequence (DNA): TGTGCCAGCAGTTTGTCGGGGGGCGGCACTGAAGCTTTCTTT. This codes for CASSLSGGGTEAFF.

The chain carries TRBV19 and TRBJ1-2; D is ambiguous. Trimming removed 0 bases from V and 3 bases from J, with 8 bases in between. CDR1 is LNHDA and CDR2 is SQIVND in the germline V gene (reference sequence). The CDR3 is made up of 14 amino acids. The CDR3 here is CASSIDLSDYGYTF. The DNA for the CDR3 is TGTGCCAGTAGTATAGATCTCAGTGACTATGGCTACACCTTC.

This rearrangement joins TRBV19 to TRBJ2-3, with 10 bases aligning to TRBD2. Germline CDR1 and CDR2: LNHDA and SQIVND (reference sequence). V lost 5 bases to trimming and J lost 6 bases; unmatched junction nucleotides: 8. The CDR3 length is 15 residues. For the CDR3, the DNA is TGTGCCAGTAGTCCCTTACTAGCGGGGACTGATACGCAGTATTTT. It translates to CASSPLLAGTDTQYF.

The chain has TRBV5-4 and TRBJ2-2; TRBD2 agrees at 11 bases. The trim removed 5 bases at V and 4 bases at J, leaving 7 bases unmatched. Germline V gene lookup returns CDR1 SGHNT and CDR2 YYREEE (reference sequence). The CDR3 runs 16 residues. CDR3 residues: CASRTPGTSGTGELFF. In DNA form, the CDR3 reads TGTGCCAGCAGAACGCCTGGGACTAGCGGCACCGGGGAGCTGTTTTTT. The full variable domain, its missing parts supplied by reference TRBV5-4 and TRBJ2-2, is ETGVTQSPTHLIKTRGQQVTLRCSSQSGHNTVSWYQQALGQGPQFIFQYYREEENGRGNFPPRFSGLQFPNYSSELNVNALELDDSALYLCASRTPGTSGTGELFFGEGSRLTVL.

This clone was recorded only once. The chain links TRBV6-4 to TRBJ1-1, with D possibly being TRBD1 (5 bases). V was clipped by 0 bases and J by 3 bases, with 14 bases between them. This CDR3 region has 16 residues. The germline V gene has CDR1 MRHNA and CDR2 SNTAGT. CDR3 amino acids: CASSDSGARADTEAFF. The DNA of the CDR3 is TGTGCCAGCAGTGACTCCGGGGCCCGAGCGGACACTGAAGCTTTCTTT.

The rearrangement uses TRBV13 and TRBJ1-1, with unresolved D. V shed 0 bases and J shed 2 bases, with 10 bases lying between them. The CDR3 is made up of 15 amino acids. Germline loops: CDR1 PRHDT, CDR2 FYEKMQ (reference sequence). The CDR3 is CASSLGKQVNTEAFF. CDR3 nucleotides: TGTGCCAGCAGCTTAGGGAAGCAAGTTAACACTGAAGCTTTCTTT.

The chain employs TRBV5-6 and TRBJ2-1; 8 bases map to TRBD1. The CDR3 sequence is 15 residues long. Unmatched junction bases numbered 11, after V lost 4 bases and J lost 8 bases. CDR1 and CDR2 from the germline V gene are SGHDT and YYEEEE. The CDR3 DNA reads TGTGCCAGCAGCCCCTGGGACAGGCCTGCGGATGAGCAGTTCTTC. Its protein is CASSPWDRPADEQFF.

The chain employs TRBV29-1 and TRBJ1-1; D is uncertain. V was shortened by 6 bases and J by 6 bases, with 8 bases between the two germline ends. The CDR3 runs to 10 residues. Germline V gene lookup returns CDR1 SQVTM and CDR2 ANQGSEA. CDR3 amino acids: CSVFGAEAFF. The CDR3 DNA follows: TGCAGCGTCTTTGGGGCTGAAGCTTTCTTT.

This clone was seen just once. This chain links TRBV30 with TRBJ1-6; D not resolved. V dropped 8 bases and J dropped 7 bases, with 12 bases sitting between them. Germline V gene data show CDR1 as GTSNPN and CDR2 as SVGIG (reference sequence). The CDR3 sequence is 12 residues long. Here the CDR3 DNA reads TGTGCCGTCCGGGTCCAAAATTCACCCCTCCACTTT. The encoded protein is CAVRVQNSPLHF.

This clone has just one count. The chain employs TRBV28 and TRBJ2-2; no clear D gene. Between the trimmed V and J ends, which lost 5 bases and 9 bases, there was a span of 7 bases. Germline V CDR1 and CDR2: MDHEN, SYDVKM. The CDR3 has 11 amino acids. The CDR3 sequence: CASSPARELFF. CDR3 bases: TGTGCCAGCAGTCCTGCCCGGGAGCTGTTTTTT.

This clone was detected a few times. The chain uses TRBV29-1 and TRBJ1-2, with D possibly being TRBD1 (6 bases). The CDR3 totals 12 residues. The germline CDR1 and CDR2 sequences are SQVTM and ANQGSEA. V lost 4 bases and J 4 bases, leaving 10 bases between the germline ends. CDR3 protein: CSVVRGGYGYTF. The DNA for the CDR3 is TGCAGCGTTGTCAGGGGCGGCTATGGCTACACCTTC.

The V and J genes are TRBV9 and TRBJ1-1; tentative D call: TRBD1 (5 bases). Trimming took 4 bases from V and 3 from J, leaving 10 bases between them. The CDR3 has 13 residues. CDR1 and CDR2 from the germline V gene are SGDLS and YYNGEE. The CDR3 spells CASSSAGHTEAFF. The CDR3 DNA follows: TGTGCCAGCAGCTCGGCGGGGCACACTGAAGCTTTCTTT.

The chain uses TRBV24-1 and TRBJ2-3; a weak D match, TRBD2 (5 bases). From germline, CDR1 is KGHDR and CDR2 SFDVKD. The CDR3 is made up of 15 amino acids. The V and J ends lost 4 bases and 3 bases respectively, with 13 bases between them. The DNA of the CDR3 is TGTGCCACCAGTGACCGCAGGACTGGGACAGATACGCAGTATTTT. This encodes CATSDRRTGTDTQYF.

V usage is TRBV28 and J usage is TRBJ2-5; possibly TRBD2 for D (5 bases). The CDR3 is 13 amino acids. From germline, CDR1 is MDHEN and CDR2 SYDVKM. Deletions cut 6 bases from V and 0 bases from J, with 8 bases between. The CDR3 bases are TGTGCCAGCAGGGACGGGAACCAAGAGACCCAGTACTTC. This translates into CASRDGNQETQYF.

The V gene is TRBV7-9, the J gene TRBJ2-1, with D uncertain. This CDR3 comprises 13 residues. Looked up from germline, CDR1 is SEHNR and CDR2 is FQNEAQ (reference sequence). The ends were cut back, 3 bases at V and 5 bases at J, with 8 bases in the middle. CDR3 coding DNA: TGTGCCAGCAGCTTCGGCGGAAACAATGAGCAGTTCTTC. Translated, it gives CASSFGGNNEQFF. Full variable domain (outside the CDR3, taken from reference TRBV7-9 and TRBJ2-1): DTGVSQNPRHKITKRGQNVTFRCDPISEHNRLYWYRQTLGQGPEFLTYFQNEAQLEKSRLLSDRFSAERPKGSFSTLEIQRTEQGDSAMYLCASSFGGNNEQFFGPGTRLTVL.

The chain links TRBV7-9 to TRBJ2-7; maybe TRBD2 (6 bases). This CDR3 contains 17 residues. Germline values: CDR1 SEHNR, CDR2 FQNEAQ (reference sequence). Trimming pared 4 bases from V and 0 bases from J, leaving 19 bases between. The CDR3 region is CASSSNPSGGSSYEQYF. The CDR3 region has the DNA TGTGCCAGCAGCTCAAACCCTTCCGGGGGAAGCTCCTACGAGCAGTACTTC.

The chain has TRBV19 and TRBJ1-1, with 8 bases aligning to TRBD1. The germline gives CDR1 LNHDA, CDR2 SQIVND (reference sequence). The ends lost 7 bases at V and 3 bases at J; junction bases unmatched: 10. The CDR3 is 15 amino acids. The CDR3 region has the DNA TGTGCCAGTACCCTAACCCAGGGGGCTCACACTGAAGCTTTCTTT. Protein product: CASTLTQGAHTEAFF.

The rearrangement uses TRBV5-4 and TRBJ2-2; D perhaps matches TRBD1 (6 bases). CDR3 size: 20 residues. V was clipped by 3 bases and J by 6 bases, with 30 bases between them. Looked up from germline, CDR1 is SGHNT and CDR2 is YYREEE (reference sequence). Written as DNA, the CDR3 is TGTGCCAGCAGCTCATACTTTTTAACAGGGAATCAATTTAATCCCGGGGAGCTGTTTTTT. Its translation: CASSSYFLTGNQFNPGELFF.

V is TRBV5-1 and J is TRBJ2-7, with D maybe TRBD2 (5 bases). CDR1 SGHRS and CDR2 YFSETQ come from the germline V gene. The CDR3 covers 14 residues. Trimming took off 9 bases at V and 6 bases at J, with 22 bases between the two ends. The CDR3 DNA follows: TGCGCCAAGCATGACGAATCGGAGGTACCCGAGCAGTACTTC. Translating gives CAKHDESEVPEQYF.

V usage is TRBV7-9 and J usage is TRBJ2-3; D ambiguous. Trimming left V 5 bases short and J 1 base short, with 4 bases between. The germline CDR1 and CDR2 sequences are SEHNR and FQNEAQ (reference sequence). The CDR3 spans 12 residues. The CDR3 loop reads CASSPGTDTQYF. CDR3 nucleotides: TGTGCCAGCAGCCCCGGCACAGATACGCAGTATTTT.

The chain combines TRBV2 with TRBJ2-7, with 7 nucleotides matching TRBD2. The junction had 6 bases not matched to a gene; V was cut back by 8 bases and J by 5 bases. Looked up from germline, CDR1 is SNHLY and CDR2 is FYNNEI. The CDR3 covers 12 residues. CDR3 residues: CASPGRGDEQYF. Here the CDR3 DNA reads TGTGCCAGCCCCGGACGGGGGGACGAGCAGTACTTC.

The chain carries TRBV19 and TRBJ2-1, with 11 bases that match TRBD2. CDR1 is LNHDA and CDR2 is SQIVND in the germline V gene (reference sequence). This CDR3 is built from 16 residues. The ends lost 1 base at V and 4 bases at J; junction bases unmatched: 3. CDR3 bases: TGTGCCAGTAGTATAGCCCTAGCGGGGGGTTACAATGAGCAGTTCTTC. Its protein product is CASSIALAGGYNEQFF.

The chain joins TRBV5-6 to TRBJ2-3; D is ambiguous. This CDR3 is built from 14 residues. Trimming shortened V by 6 bases and J by 2 bases, and 13 bases separated the two germline ends. CDR1 and CDR2 from the germline V gene are SGHDT and YYEEEE. The CDR3 region has the DNA TGTGCCAGCACTCCCTCCAGCTTCACAGATACGCAGTATTTT. Its translation: CASTPSSFTDTQYF.

The chain carries TRBV6-1 and TRBJ2-7; D is possibly TRBD1 or TRBD2 (5 bases each). The germline V and J ends were trimmed by 0 bases and 4 bases, with 28 bases remaining between them. The CDR3 is 20 residues long. Germline lookup yields CDR1 MNHNS and CDR2 SASEGT. This CDR3 is CASSEAVEPFLPGRHYEQYF. The CDR3 DNA reads as TGTGCCAGCAGTGAAGCTGTGGAGCCATTTTTACCGGGACGCCATTACGAGCAGTACTTC.

Worth noting for this clone: At one end the junction does not follow the germline gene, possibly because of a read error. The V and J genes are TRBV7-7 and TRBJ1-2; D is possibly TRBD1 (5 bases). The CDR3 extends over 17 amino acids. Germline assignment: CDR1 SSHAT and CDR2 FNYEAQ (reference sequence). The CDR3 coding sequence is TGTGCCAGCAGCTTTGAGGACGAGGGGAGGGAGCTCTATAGCTACACCTTC. Its protein product is CASSFEDEGRELYSYTF. Variable domain in full (rest from reference TRBV7-7 and TRBJ1-2): GAGVSQSPRYKVTKRGQDVTLRCDPISSHATLYWYQQALGQGPEFLTYFNYEAQPDKSGLPSDRFSAERPEGSISTLTIQRTEQRDSAMYRCASSFEDEGRELYSYTFGSGTRLTVV.

This clone was picked up one time. The J gene is TRBJ2-7, the V gene TRBV5-1; D not resolved. The CDR3 length is 15 residues. Trimming left V 4 bases short and J 0 bases short, with 14 bases between. The germline V gene encodes CDR1 SGHRS and CDR2 YFSETQ. Here the CDR3 DNA reads TGCGCCAGCAGCGAAGAACCCGACCGCTCCTACGAGCAGTACTTC. Amino acids: CASSEEPDRSYEQYF.